The 29 T cell receptor beta chains below all came from one sample that was sequenced in a study of CD8 T cells in ankylosing spondylitis (dated by TCRdb to 2016 to 2017). The paper's findings and limits, for the study overall: A TCR beta motif made up of several highly homologous amino acid variants appeared to be characteristic of blood from ankylosing spondylitis patients.

Which antigens these TCRs recognize remains unknown. Receptor libraries were prepared by 5' RACE. TCRdb shows the sequencer as Illumina HiSeq 2500. Starting from the raw public reads, TCRdb applied fastp trimming at Q25, assembled clones with MiXCR and retained in-frame beta chains. Entries that share a CDR3 protein sequence are merged under the most common genes and DNA. This sample gives about 800,000 distinct CDR3 sequences in total; over 9.5% of them show up just once. The biggest ten clones account for 0.51% of the sample. Sequenced material: blood, either unsorted or a sorted T cell fraction (not recorded which). These receptors were collected from a male donor with ankylosing spondylitis.

This clonotype was detected only a few times. The J gene is TRBJ2-2, the V gene TRBV25-1, with D tentatively TRBD2 (7 bases). The CDR3 spans 17 residues. The germline V and J ends were trimmed by 4 bases and 0 bases, with 15 bases remaining between them. Germline V lookup: CDR1 MGHDK, CDR2 SYGVNS. CDR3 bases: TGTGCCAGCAGTGCCGGGGGGACACATCCGAACACCGGGGAGCTGTTTTTT. Translated: CASSAGGTHPNTGELFF.

V gene TRBV7-9 combines with J gene TRBJ2-6; D is uncertain. This CDR3 is 17 amino acids long. Germline loops: CDR1 SEHNR, CDR2 FQNEAQ (reference sequence). The ends were cut back, 8 bases at V and 1 base at J, with 18 bases in the middle. DNA of the CDR3: TGTGCCAGCGGACGATTTCGCGGCTATTCTGGGGCCAACGTCCTGACTTTC. Translating gives CASGRFRGYSGANVLTF. The full variable domain, in which reference TRBV7-9 and TRBJ2-6 provide the parts outside the CDR3, is DTGVSQNPRHKITKRGQNVTFRCDPISEHNRLYWYRQTLGQGPEFLTYFQNEAQLEKSRLLSDRFSAERPKGSFSTLEIQRTEQGDSAMYLCASGRFRGYSGANVLTFGAGSRLTVL.

The V and J genes are TRBV20-1 and TRBJ2-3; D possibly corresponds to TRBD1 (5 bases). Germline CDR1 DFQATT, CDR2 SNEGSKA (reference sequence). The CDR3 consists of 13 residues. V lost 5 bases, J lost 5 bases, and 14 bases lay in between. The CDR3 sequence: CSAPTGRVDTQYF. In DNA form, the CDR3 reads TGCAGTGCTCCCACGGGCAGGGTAGATACGCAGTATTTT.

This clonotype was seen only a few times. The chain combines TRBV5-5 with TRBJ2-2; 7 bases line up with TRBD1. The germline V gene encodes CDR1 SGHKS and CDR2 YYEKEE (reference sequence). V was pared by 4 bases and J by 1 base, with 7 bases of the junction left unmatched. The CDR3 is 16 residues long. In nucleotides, the CDR3 is TGTGCCAGCAGCCGCCTGACAGGGTTGAACACCGGGGAGCTGTTTTTT. Translated, it gives CASSRLTGLNTGELFF.

The chain carries TRBV7-9 and TRBJ1-6, with D unclear. Looked up from germline, CDR1 is SEHNR and CDR2 is FQNEAQ (reference sequence). The CDR3 is made up of 16 amino acids. Trimming removed 4 bases from V and 0 bases from J, with 10 bases in between. CDR3 loop: CASSSEAYSYNSPLHF. DNA of the CDR3: TGTGCCAGCAGCTCAGAGGCGTACTCCTATAATTCACCCCTCCACTTT.

This clonotype was observed at least ten times. V usage is TRBV7-2 and J usage is TRBJ2-7; a weak D match, TRBD1 (5 bases). Germline values: CDR1 SGHTA, CDR2 FQGNSA. Trimming pared 3 bases from V and 0 bases from J, leaving 12 bases between. This CDR3 is built from 15 residues. The DNA of the CDR3 is TGTGCCAGCAGCTTGGGGCCAGATTTCTCCTACGAGCAGTACTTC. It translates to CASSLGPDFSYEQYF.

For this clonotype: One end of the junction varies from germline; a read error may be responsible. The chain joins TRBV3-1 to TRBJ2-4; weak D call: TRBD1 (6 bases). This CDR3 comprises 15 residues. Germline values: CDR1 LGHDT, CDR2 YNNKEL (reference sequence). In DNA, the CDR3 is TGTGCCAGCAGCCAAGGGCGGACAGCCGAAAACATTCAGTACTTC. Protein sequence: CASSQGRTAENIQYF.

CDR3 sequence: CSARTPFANTGELFF. DNA for the CDR3: TGCAGTGCGAGGACGCCCTTCGCGAACACCGGGGAGCTGTTTTTT. The V and J genes are TRBV20-1 and TRBJ2-2; D gene uncertain. The CDR3 contains 15 residues. Germline V gene data show CDR1 as DFQATT and CDR2 as SNEGSKA (reference sequence). Deletions cut 6 bases from V and 0 bases from J, with 14 bases between.

This clonotype was seen more than once but under ten times. The V call is TRBV5-1, the J call TRBJ1-2; 10 nucleotides match TRBD1. Germline trimming cut 5 bases from V and 6 bases from J; bases unmatched to any gene: 4. From germline, CDR1 is SGHRS and CDR2 YFSETQ. The CDR3 spans 13 residues. CDR3 region: CASRTGGADGYTF. The CDR3 nucleotides read TGCGCCAGCAGGACAGGGGGCGCCGATGGCTACACCTTC. The whole variable domain, remainder taken from reference TRBV5-1 and TRBJ1-2, is KAGVTQTPRYLIKTRGQQVTLSCSPISGHRSVSWYQQTPGQGLQFLFEYFSETQRNKGNFPGRFSGRQFSNSRSEMNVSTLELGDSALYLCASRTGGADGYTFGSGTRLTVV.

This chain connects TRBV5-6 to TRBJ2-5; D is uncertain. Germline V gene data show CDR1 as SGHDT and CDR2 as YYEEEE. V was cut by 1 base and J by 2 bases, with 9 bases left in between. CDR3 size: 14 residues. The CDR3 DNA reads as TGTGCCAGCAGCTTGATGCGGTTTCAAGAGACCCAGTACTTC. This gives the protein CASSLMRFQETQYF.

This clonotype was counted ten times or more. The rearrangement uses TRBV20-1 and TRBJ2-2, with unresolved D. Germline-derived CDR1 and CDR2 are DFQATT and SNEGSKA (reference sequence). Trimming cost V 0 bases and J 3 bases, with 8 bases left between them. The CDR3 consists of 14 residues. CDR3 loop: CSARDSSHTGELFF. CDR3 DNA sequence: TGCAGTGCTAGAGATTCTAGTCACACCGGGGAGCTGTTTTTT.

This clonotype occurred a few times. V gene TRBV2 combines with J gene TRBJ1-4, with D hard to call. V lost 0 bases and J lost 12, with 5 bases in between. The CDR3 extends over 11 amino acids. Germline CDR1 reads SNHLY; CDR2 reads FYNNEI. The CDR3 spells CASSEAPELFF. CDR3 in DNA: TGTGCCAGCAGTGAAGCTCCCGAACTGTTTTTT.

V and J are TRBV6-1 and TRBJ2-1, with 9 bases aligning to TRBD2. The CDR3 extends over 14 amino acids. Trimming at V came to 7 bases and at J to 3 bases, leaving 4 bases not matched to a gene. Germline V gives CDR1 MNHNS, CDR2 SASEGT. Here the CDR3 reads CASNLAGNYNEQFF. The CDR3 bases are TGTGCCAGCAACCTAGCGGGGAACTACAATGAGCAGTTCTTC.

In its sample, this clonotype was seen many times. This sequence joins TRBV9 and TRBJ1-3; 7 bases are a match to TRBD1. The V segment lost 0 bases and the J segment 4 bases; nucleotides outside the gene matches: 1. This CDR3 spans 14 amino acids. CDR1 and CDR2 (germline): SGDLS, YYNGEE. Here the CDR3 DNA reads TGTGCCAGCAGCGTAGAGGGGGCCGGAAACACCATATATTTT. Translation: CASSVEGAGNTIYF.

The chain couples TRBV5-1 to TRBJ2-4; no definite D call. Trimming shortened V by 0 bases and J by 3 bases, and 10 bases separated the two germline ends. This CDR3 is 15 amino acids long. Germline values: CDR1 SGHRS, CDR2 YFSETQ. The CDR3 bases are TGCGCCAGCAGCTTGGGGTACACCGACAAAAACATTCAGTACTTC. Translating gives CASSLGYTDKNIQYF.

A note on this clonotype: Since the CDR3 does not end with the conserved phenylalanine or tryptophan, this likely comes from a read error. The chain recombines TRBV20-1 with TRBJ2-1; D perhaps matches TRBD2 (6 bases). From germline, CDR1 is DFQATT and CDR2 SNEGSKA (reference sequence). The CDR3 covers 13 residues. Trimming stripped 3 bases from V and 4 bases from J, with 10 bases between. The CDR3 region has the DNA TGCAGTGCTAGTGCTAGCGTTTACAATGAGCAGTTCCTC. Translation: CSASASVYNEQFL.

This clonotype was detected many times. The chain has TRBV4-1 and TRBJ2-2, with D hard to call. Germline V gene sequence: CDR1 MGHRA, CDR2 YSYEKL. This CDR3 has 15 residues. V gave up 4 bases and J gave up 4 bases, with 13 bases separating them. The CDR3 DNA is TGCGCCAGCAGCCGACTCCCCGACGGCACCGGGGAGCTGTTTTTT. It is translated as CASSRLPDGTGELFF.

There are many counts of this clonotype. This rearrangement joins TRBV28 to TRBJ2-1; 8 bases fit TRBD2. Per germline, CDR1 MDHEN and CDR2 SYDVKM. This CDR3 is built from 14 residues. V shed 8 bases and J 5 bases; nucleotides not matched to a gene: 8. CDR3 bases: TGTGCCAGCCTTGGCGGGAGGAGTGACAATGAGCAGTTCTTC. It specifies CASLGGRSDNEQFF.

This clonotype was found a few times. V usage is TRBV20-1 and J usage is TRBJ2-7; the match to TRBD2 covers 13 bases. Germline V CDR1 and CDR2: DFQATT, SNEGSKA (reference sequence). V shed 4 bases, J shed 3 bases, and the junction held 3 bases outside the gene matches. The CDR3 runs to 14 residues. The chain's CDR3 is CSAKRLAGGYEQYF. The CDR3 DNA follows: TGCAGTGCTAAAAGACTAGCGGGAGGCTACGAGCAGTACTTC.

A remark on this clonotype: A much larger clone sits a single nucleotide away, making a read error possible. It is unclear where the CDR3 begins or ends on the DNA, so no DNA is shown, and the CDR3 is as TCRdb lists it. The genes are TRBV12-3 or TRBV12-4 and TRBJ1-1; TRBD1, the table's D call, lacks a check against the DNA. The length of the CDR3 is 13 amino acids, counting both ends. The CDR3 spells CASRVAPGSEASF.

The chain is built from TRBV7-2 and TRBJ2-7; D remains ambiguous. Germline-derived CDR1 and CDR2 are SGHTA and FQGNSA. The CDR3 spans 15 residues. The germline V and J ends were trimmed by 1 base and 4 bases, with 14 bases remaining between them. CDR3 loop: CASSLGALGSYEQYF. CDR3 nucleotides: TGTGCCAGCAGCTTAGGGGCGTTAGGTTCGTACGAGCAGTACTTC. The whole variable domain, filled in from reference TRBV7-2 and TRBJ2-7, reads GAGVSQSPSNKVTEKGKDVELRCDPISGHTALYWYRQSLGQGLEFLIYFQGNSAPDKSGLPSDRFSAERTGGSVSTLTIQRTQQEDSAVYLCASSLGALGSYEQYFGPGTRLTVT.

The J gene is TRBJ2-1, the V gene TRBV3-1, with D maybe TRBD2 (5 bases). The germline V and J ends were trimmed by 1 base and 7 bases, with 14 bases remaining between them. Germline assignment: CDR1 LGHDT and CDR2 YNNKEL (reference sequence). The CDR3 contains 15 residues. CDR3 in amino acids: CASSQGKPSSNEQFF. The CDR3 coding sequence is TGTGCCAGCAGCCAAGGTAAACCTAGCTCGAATGAGCAGTTCTTC.

The chain recombines TRBV7-3 with TRBJ1-1; tentatively, D is TRBD1 (5 bases). This CDR3 has 15 amino acids. Germline CDR1 and CDR2: SGHTA and FQGTGA. The ends were cut back, 2 bases at V and 6 bases at J, with 16 bases in the middle. The DNA of the CDR3 is TGTGCCAGCAGCTTAGAACCCTCAGGGTCCGCTGAAGCTTTCTTT. It is translated as CASSLEPSGSAEAFF.

There are many counts of this clonotype. The chain carries TRBV28 and TRBJ1-2; D not resolved. With 3 bases removed from V and 3 bases from J, the gap between germline ends came to 14 bases. Germline V lookup: CDR1 MDHEN, CDR2 SYDVKM. The CDR3 is made up of 15 amino acids. The CDR3: CASSFKLGLDYGYTF. CDR3 in DNA: TGTGCCAGCAGTTTTAAGTTGGGTTTGGACTATGGCTACACCTTC.

The chain joins TRBV12-5 to TRBJ2-3; no firm D call. From germline, CDR1 is LGHNT and CDR2 FRNRAP. This CDR3 region has 13 residues. The V gene lost 2 bases and the J gene lost 6 bases, with 9 bases spanning the gap. CDR3 loop: CASGLIDQDTQYF. CDR3 bases: TGTGCTAGTGGTTTGATTGACCAGGATACGCAGTATTTT.

In its sample, this clonotype was seen a few times. V gene TRBV4-2 combines with J gene TRBJ1-2; a possible D gene is TRBD1 (5 bases). The CDR3 length is 16 residues. Germline V CDR1 and CDR2: LGHNA, YNFKEQ. Trimming took 0 bases from V and 7 from J, leaving 18 bases between them. CDR3 sequence: CASSQDHYQGRGGYTF. CDR3 nucleotide sequence: TGTGCCAGCAGCCAAGATCATTATCAGGGCCGGGGTGGCTACACCTTC.

The rearrangement links TRBV7-2 to TRBJ2-2; D gene ambiguous. CDR1 is SGHTA and CDR2 is FQGNSA in the germline V gene. V was pared by 0 bases and J by 4 bases, with 6 bases between. This CDR3 spans 14 amino acids. The CDR3 nucleotides read TGTGCCAGCAGCTTAGCGATCCTCACCGGGGAGCTGTTTTTT. Protein product: CASSLAILTGELFF. The full variable domain, its missing parts supplied by reference TRBV7-2 and TRBJ2-2, is GAGVSQSPSNKVTEKGKDVELRCDPISGHTALYWYRQSLGQGLEFLIYFQGNSAPDKSGLPSDRFSAERTGGSVSTLTIQRTQQEDSAVYLCASSLAILTGELFFGEGSRLTVL.

This clonotype was picked up a small number of times. The chain employs TRBV3-1 and TRBJ1-2, with D uncertain. CDR1 and CDR2 from the germline V gene are LGHDT and YNNKEL (reference sequence). V was pared by 1 base and J by 4 bases, with 10 bases between. The CDR3 consists of 14 residues. The CDR3 is CASSQGVLGYGYTF. The CDR3 DNA follows: TGTGCCAGCAGCCAAGGGGTTCTCGGCTATGGCTACACCTTC.

This chain links TRBV12-3 or TRBV12-4 with TRBJ1-4, with 7 nucleotides matching TRBD1. The CDR3 runs to 16 residues. J lost 7 bases, V lost 5 bases, and 13 bases had no gene match. CDR3 sequence: CASSPTQGPAGEKLFF. The DNA for the CDR3 is TGTGCCAGCAGTCCCACACAGGGGCCGGCGGGTGAAAAACTGTTTTTT.